The T cell receptor (beta chain) described here comes from a study of cytomegalovirus exposure and HLA in healthy donors. Germline CDR1 is SGDLS and CDR2 is YYNGEE. The CDR3 runs to 20 residues. V lost 0 bases and J lost 3; bases outside the gene matches: 18. Assay: immunoSEQ multiplex PCR; the TCRdb copy retains only in-frame clones and omits some. The table lists about 120,000 clones, roughly 89% of them singletons, with less than 1.5% in the top ten. The sequencing input was PBMCs. The gene calls are TRBV9 and TRBJ2-7; TRBD2 matches 10 bases. The receptor was isolated from a woman in her late teens or twenties in good health and CMV-seronegative. The chain's CDR3 is CASSVGIMGIAGGPYYEQYF. The CDR3 nucleotides read TGTGCCAGCAGCGTAGGTATTATGGGGATAGCGGGGGGCCCTTACTACGAGCAGTACTTC.